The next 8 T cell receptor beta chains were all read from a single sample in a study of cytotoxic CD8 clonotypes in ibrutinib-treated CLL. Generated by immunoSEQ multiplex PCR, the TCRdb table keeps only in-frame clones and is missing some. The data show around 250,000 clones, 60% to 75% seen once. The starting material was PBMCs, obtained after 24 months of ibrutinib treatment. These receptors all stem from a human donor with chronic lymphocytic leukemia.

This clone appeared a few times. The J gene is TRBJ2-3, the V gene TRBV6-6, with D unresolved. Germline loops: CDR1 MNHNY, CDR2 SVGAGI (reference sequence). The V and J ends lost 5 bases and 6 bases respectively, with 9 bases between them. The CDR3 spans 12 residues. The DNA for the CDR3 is TGTGCCAGCAGTGCCAAAGGGGATACGCAGTATTTT. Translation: CASSAKGDTQYF.

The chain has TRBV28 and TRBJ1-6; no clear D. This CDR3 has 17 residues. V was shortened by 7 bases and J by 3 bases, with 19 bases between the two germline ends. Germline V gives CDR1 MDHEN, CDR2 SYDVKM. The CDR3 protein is CASIHTDALGYNSPLHF. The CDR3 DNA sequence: TGTGCCAGCATCCACACGGACGCCTTGGGCTATAATTCACCCCTCCACTTT. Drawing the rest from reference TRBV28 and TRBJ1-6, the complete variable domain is DVKVTQSSRYLVKRTGEKVFLECVQDMDHENMFWYRQDPGLGLRLIYFSYDVKMKEKGDIPEGYSVSREKKERFSLILESASTNQTSMYLCASIHTDALGYNSPLHFGNGTRLTVT.

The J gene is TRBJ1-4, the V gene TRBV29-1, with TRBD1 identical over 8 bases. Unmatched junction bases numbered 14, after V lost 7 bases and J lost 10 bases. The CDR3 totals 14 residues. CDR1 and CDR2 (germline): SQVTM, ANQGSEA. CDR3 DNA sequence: TGCAGCGCCGAACAACCCACAGGGGGGGGAAAACTGTTTTTT. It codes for CSAEQPTGGGKLFF. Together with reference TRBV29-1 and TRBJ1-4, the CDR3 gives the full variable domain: SAVISQKPSRDICQRGTSLTIQCQVDSQVTMMFWYRQQPGQSLTLIATANQGSEATYESGFVIDKFPISRPNLTFSTLTVSNMSPEDSSIYLCSAEQPTGGGKLFFGSGTQLSVL.

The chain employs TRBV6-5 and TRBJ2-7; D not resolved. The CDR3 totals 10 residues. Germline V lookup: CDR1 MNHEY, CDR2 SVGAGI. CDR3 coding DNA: TGTGGGGTGGGGACCTACGAGCAGTACTTC. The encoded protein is CGVGTYEQYF.

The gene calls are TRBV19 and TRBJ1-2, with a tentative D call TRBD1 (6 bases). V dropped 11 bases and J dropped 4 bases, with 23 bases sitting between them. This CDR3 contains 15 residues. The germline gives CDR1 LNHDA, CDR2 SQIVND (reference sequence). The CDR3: CAVGGQAPSGYGYTF. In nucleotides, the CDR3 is TGTGCCGTTGGGGGGCAGGCCCCAAGTGGCTATGGCTACACCTTC.

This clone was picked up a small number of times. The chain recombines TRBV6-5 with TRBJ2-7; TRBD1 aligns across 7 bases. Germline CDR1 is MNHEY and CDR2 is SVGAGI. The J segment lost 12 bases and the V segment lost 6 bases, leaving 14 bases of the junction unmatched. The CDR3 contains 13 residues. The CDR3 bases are TGTGCCAGCAGCCCCTGGGGACAGAACGAACCGTACTTC. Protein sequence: CASSPWGQNEPYF.

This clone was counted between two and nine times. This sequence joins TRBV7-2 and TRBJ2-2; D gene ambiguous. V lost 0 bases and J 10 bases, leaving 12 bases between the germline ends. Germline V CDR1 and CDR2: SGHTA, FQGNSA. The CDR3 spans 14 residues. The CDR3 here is CASSLAVSDLELFF. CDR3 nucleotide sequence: TGTGCCAGCAGCTTAGCGGTCTCAGATCTGGAGCTGTTTTTT.

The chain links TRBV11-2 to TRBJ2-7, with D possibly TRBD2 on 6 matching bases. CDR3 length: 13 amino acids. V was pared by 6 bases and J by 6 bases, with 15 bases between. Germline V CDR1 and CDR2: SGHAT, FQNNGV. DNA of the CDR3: TGTGCCAGCAGTAGATTCCGGGGAGGCGAGCAGTACTTC. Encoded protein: CASSRFRGGEQYF.